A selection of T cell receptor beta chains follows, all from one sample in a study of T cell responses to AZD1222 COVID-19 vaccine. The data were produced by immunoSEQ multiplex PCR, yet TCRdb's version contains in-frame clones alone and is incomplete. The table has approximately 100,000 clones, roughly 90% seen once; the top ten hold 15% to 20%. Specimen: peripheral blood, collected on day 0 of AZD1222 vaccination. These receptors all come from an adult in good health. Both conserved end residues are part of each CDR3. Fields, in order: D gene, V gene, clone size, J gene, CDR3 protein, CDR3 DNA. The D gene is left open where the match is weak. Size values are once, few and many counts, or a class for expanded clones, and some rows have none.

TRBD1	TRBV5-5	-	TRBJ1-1	CASSLSQGAEAFF	TGTGCCAGCAGCTTGTCACAGGGGGCGGAAGCTTTCTTT
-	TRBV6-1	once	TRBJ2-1	CASSEVRSNEQFF	TGTGCCAGCAGTGAAGTGAGGAGTAATGAGCAGTTCTTC
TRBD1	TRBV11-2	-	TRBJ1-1	CASKDRLNTEAFF	TGTGCCAGCAAGGACAGGTTGAACACTGAAGCTTTCTTT
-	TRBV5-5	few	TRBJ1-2	CASTYHRGYTF	TGTGCCAGCACCTACCACCGTGGCTACACCTTC
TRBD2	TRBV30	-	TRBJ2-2	CAWSLGGAAGELFF	TGTGCCTGGTCCCTCGGGGGGGCGGCCGGGGAGCTGTTTTTT
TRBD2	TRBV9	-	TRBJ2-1	CASSSPGGLAFNEQFF	TGTGCCAGCAGCTCCCCTGGGGGACTAGCCTTTAATGAGCAGTTCTTC
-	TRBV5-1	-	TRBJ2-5	CASSLWPRLGLTQYF	TGCGCCAGCAGCTTATGGCCCAGGCTTGGTTTGACCCAGTACTTC
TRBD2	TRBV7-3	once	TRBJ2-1	CASSLHSGGINNEQFF	TGTGCCAGCAGCTTGCATAGCGGGGGAATTAACAATGAGCAGTTCTTC
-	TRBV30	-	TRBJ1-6	CAFRDGGLRTSYNSPLHF	TGTGCCTTCCGGGACGGAGGCCTCAGAACCTCCTATAATTCACCCCTCCACTTT
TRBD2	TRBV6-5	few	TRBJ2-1	CASSYGIAGWNEQFF	TGTGCCAGCAGTTACGGGATAGCGGGGTGGAATGAGCAGTTCTTC
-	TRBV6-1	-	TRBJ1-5	CASSEQFQPQHF	TGTGCCAGCAGTGAACAATTTCAGCCCCAGCATTTT
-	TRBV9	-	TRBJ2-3	CASTQGGASTDTQYF	TGTGCCAGCACCCAAGGGGGGGCCAGCACAGATACGCAGTATTTT
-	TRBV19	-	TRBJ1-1	CASSPGYMNTEAFF	TGTGCCAGTAGTCCGGGTTACATGAACACTGAAGCTTTCTTT
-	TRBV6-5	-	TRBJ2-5	CASSYMGRETQYF	TGTGCCAGCAGTTACATGGGGAGGGAGACCCAGTACTTC
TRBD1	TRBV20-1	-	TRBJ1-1	CSARTGSGAFF	TGCAGTGCCAGGACAGGGAGTGGGGCTTTCTTT
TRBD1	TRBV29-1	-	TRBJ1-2	CSVEDNRGLGYTF	TGCAGCGTTGAAGATAACAGGGGGCTGGGCTACACCTTC
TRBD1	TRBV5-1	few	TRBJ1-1	CASSSTTGPAFF	TGCGCCAGCAGCTCCACGACAGGGCCGGCTTTCTTT